The 27 T cell receptor beta chains listed next were all sequenced from one sample in a study of PD-L1 blockade in urothelial cancer. This table comes from immunoSEQ multiplex PCR, and its TCRdb copy is limited to in-frame clones, with some not included. The sample holds 35,000 to 45,000 clones, 90% to 95% seen once. Time point noted: pretreatment peripheral blood. The starting material was PBMCs, obtained around atezolizumab (anti-PD-L1) treatment. These receptors were obtained from a woman aged 55-70 years with urothelial cancer.

J is TRBJ1-5 and V is TRBV10-1; a possible D gene is TRBD1 (6 bases). Per germline, CDR1 WNHNN and CDR2 SYGVQD (reference sequence). There are 16 residues in the CDR3. Trimming took off 10 bases at V and 0 bases at J, with 19 bases between the two ends. The CDR3 nucleotides are TGCGCCATGAAGTCCTACAGGGATCATAGCAATCAGCCCCAGCATTTT. It encodes CAMKSYRDHSNQPQHF.

The chain combines TRBV6-1 with TRBJ2-2; perhaps TRBD2 as D (5 bases). Germline V CDR1 and CDR2: MNHNS, SASEGT. The length of the CDR3 is 16 residues. V lost 2 bases and J 1 base, leaving 11 bases between the germline ends. The CDR3 sequence is CASSEQVAGNTGELFF. The CDR3 DNA reads as TGTGCCAGCAGTGAACAGGTTGCGGGGAACACCGGGGAGCTGTTTTTT.

The chain has TRBV27 and TRBJ2-6; D ambiguous. CDR1 and CDR2 from the germline V gene are MNHEY and SMNVEV (reference sequence). With 5 bases removed from V and 3 bases from J, the gap between germline ends came to 20 bases. This CDR3 has 18 residues. DNA of the CDR3: TGTGCCAGCAGTCCAATAATAAACCCGGAGCTTGGGGCCAACGTCCTGACTTTC. The encoded protein is CASSPIINPELGANVLTF.

This clone was counted only a few times. The chain couples TRBV23-1 to TRBJ1-5; 9 bases fit TRBD1. TRBV23-1 is designated an ORF whose function remains uncertain. This CDR3 has 12 residues. The trim removed 8 bases at V and 8 bases at J, leaving 4 bases unmatched. This CDR3 reads CASGTGREPQHF. The CDR3 region has the DNA TGCGCCAGCGGGACAGGGAGAGAGCCCCAGCATTTT.

This chain links TRBV28 with TRBJ1-3, with TRBD1 identical over 7 bases. CDR1 is MDHEN and CDR2 is SYDVKM in the germline V gene. The trim removed 3 bases at V and 0 bases at J, leaving 8 bases unmatched. The CDR3 sequence is 17 residues long. CDR3 bases: TGTGCCAGCAGTTTCCCCTCTGGACAGGTCTCTGGAAACACCATATATTTT. Residues: CASSFPSGQVSGNTIYF.

The V gene is TRBV6-1, the J gene TRBJ2-4; TRBD1 matches 8 bases. Trimming removed 5 bases from V and 8 bases from J; junction bases left unmatched: 8. This CDR3 has 14 residues. Germline V gene sequence: CDR1 MNHNS, CDR2 SASEGT. The CDR3 bases are TGTGCCAGCAGTCACAGGACAGGGTTGGACATTCAGTACTTC. Its protein is CASSHRTGLDIQYF.

As for this clone: Other DNA sequences in this specimen translate into the identical CDR3. The CDR3 DNA reads as TGCGCCAGCAGCTTTAGCGGAAACTACGAGCAGTACTTC. It codes for CASSFSGNYEQYF. The gene calls are TRBV5-1 and TRBJ2-7, with D possibly being TRBD2 (6 bases). CDR1 is SGHRS, CDR2 YFSETQ, per germline. The CDR3 covers 13 residues. The V and J ends lost 2 bases and 3 bases respectively, with 9 bases between them. Complete variable domain (other parts from reference TRBV5-1 and TRBJ2-7): KAGVTQTPRYLIKTRGQQVTLSCSPISGHRSVSWYQQTPGQGLQFLFEYFSETQRNKGNFPGRFSGRQFSNSRSEMNVSTLELGDSALYLCASSFSGNYEQYFGPGTRLTVT.

V gene TRBV6-1 combines with J gene TRBJ2-7; TRBD1 matches 12 bases. J gave up 5 bases and V 6 bases, and 8 bases lay outside the gene matches. In germline, CDR1 is MNHNS, CDR2 SASEGT. The CDR3 is 15 residues long. The CDR3 nucleotides are TGTGCCAGCAGATTGGGGGGGACAGGGGGCAACGAGCAGTACTTC. It encodes CASRLGGTGGNEQYF.

This rearrangement joins TRBV6-5 to TRBJ2-2; weak D call: TRBD2 (5 bases). Trimming left V 2 bases short and J 5 bases short, with 6 bases between. CDR1 and CDR2 from the germline V gene are MNHEY and SVGAGI. This CDR3 region has 13 residues. The chain's CDR3 is CASSYLATGELFF. Here the CDR3 DNA reads TGTGCCAGCAGTTACCTAGCTACCGGGGAGCTGTTTTTT.

The rearrangement uses TRBV2 and TRBJ1-3, with TRBD1 identical over 9 bases. The CDR3 is 16 amino acids. Germline V gene lookup returns CDR1 SNHLY and CDR2 FYNNEI. Germline trimming cut 4 bases from V and 0 bases from J; bases unmatched to any gene: 4. The CDR3 reads CASSAGTGFSGNTIYF. In DNA, the CDR3 is TGTGCCAGCAGTGCTGGGACAGGGTTCTCTGGAAACACCATATATTTT.

The CDR3 is CASSFSPLPSYEQYF. The DNA of the CDR3 is TGTGCCAGCAGCTTTTCCCCCCTCCCCTCCTACGAGCAGTACTTC. The rearrangement links TRBV7-2 to TRBJ2-7; D ambiguous. Trimming shortened V by 3 bases and J by 0 bases, and 12 bases separated the two germline ends. Looked up from germline, CDR1 is SGHTA and CDR2 is FQGNSA. This CDR3 contains 15 residues.

The chain joins TRBV7-8 to TRBJ1-3; D gene uncertain. The V gene's germline CDR1 is SGHVS and CDR2 FQNEAQ. Deletions cut 6 bases from V and 0 bases from J, with 6 bases between. The CDR3 has 13 amino acids. The DNA of the CDR3 is TGTGCCAGCAGTCGACACTCTGGAAACACCATATATTTT. Its translation is CASSRHSGNTIYF.

V is TRBV2 and J is TRBJ2-4; possibly TRBD1 for D (6 bases). The CDR3 runs 14 residues. The germline V gene encodes CDR1 SNHLY and CDR2 FYNNEI. V lost 6 bases, J lost 0 bases, and 9 bases lay in between. The chain's CDR3 is CASRGQLAKNIQYF. In nucleotides, the CDR3 is TGTGCCAGCAGAGGACAGTTAGCCAAAAACATTCAGTACTTC. Filled out from reference TRBV2 and TRBJ2-4, the complete variable domain reads EPEVTQTPSHQVTQMGQEVILRCVPISNHLYFYWYRQILGQKVEFLVSFYNNEISEKSEIFDDQFSVERPDGSNFTLKIRSTKLEDSAMYFCASRGQLAKNIQYFGAGTRLSVL.

This clone was picked up a small number of times. The V and J genes are TRBV6-1 and TRBJ1-3; possible D gene TRBD1, 5 bases. Germline V gene data show CDR1 as MNHNS and CDR2 as SASEGT. Trimming shortened V by 4 bases and J by 0 bases, and 13 bases separated the two germline ends. The CDR3 runs to 16 residues. CDR3 DNA sequence: TGTGCCAGCAGTGGCGGACATGGCAGCTCTGGAAACACCATATATTTT. Its protein product is CASSGGHGSSGNTIYF.

This clone was detected once. The J gene is TRBJ1-3, the V gene TRBV28, with D perhaps matching TRBD1 (5 bases). Deletions cut 3 bases from V and 3 bases from J, with 12 bases between. The CDR3 has 15 residues. Germline CDR1 is MDHEN and CDR2 is SYDVKM. CDR3 bases: TGTGCCAGCAGTTTGGCCAGGGTAGTTGGAAACACCATATATTTT. Protein product: CASSLARVVGNTIYF. Based on the CDR3 plus reference TRBV28 and TRBJ1-3, the full variable domain is DVKVTQSSRYLVKRTGEKVFLECVQDMDHENMFWYRQDPGLGLRLIYFSYDVKMKEKGDIPEGYSVSREKKERFSLILESASTNQTSMYLCASSLARVVGNTIYFGEGSWLTVV.

V gene TRBV29-1 combines with J gene TRBJ2-7; D remains unclear. Trimming took off 6 bases at V and 2 bases at J, with 11 bases between the two ends. The CDR3 consists of 12 residues. In germline, CDR1 is SQVTM, CDR2 ANQGSEA. CDR3 loop: CSVRTVTYEQYF. Written as DNA, the CDR3 is TGCAGCGTGAGAACAGTGACCTACGAGCAGTACTTC.

This clone came up a few times. The chain joins TRBV4-2 to TRBJ1-5; D not resolved. CDR1 and CDR2 from the germline V gene are LGHNA and YNFKEQ. The CDR3 consists of 14 residues. The ends were cut back, 0 bases at V and 1 base at J, with 4 bases in the middle. CDR3 region: CASSQELSNQPQHF. The CDR3 bases are TGTGCCAGCAGCCAAGAGTTAAGCAATCAGCCCCAGCATTTT.

The rearrangement links TRBV23-1 to TRBJ2-7; maybe TRBD1 (5 bases). TRBV23-1 has ORF status, its function being uncertain. The V gene lost 0 bases and the J gene lost 0 bases, with 12 bases spanning the gap. This CDR3 contains 16 residues. The CDR3 DNA reads TGCGCCAGCAGTCAATCGGGGCTAAAAGGCTCCTACGAGCAGTACTTC. It specifies CASSQSGLKGSYEQYF.

This clone showed up just once. The chain has TRBV5-1 and TRBJ1-5; 7 bases fit TRBD1. Losses at the gene ends were 4 bases for V and 0 bases for J; bases not matched to a gene: 4. Germline V gene sequence: CDR1 SGHRS, CDR2 YFSETQ. CDR3 length: 15 residues. CDR3 amino acids: CASSRTGDSNQPQHF. For the CDR3, the DNA is TGCGCCAGCAGCCGGACAGGAGATAGCAATCAGCCCCAGCATTTT.

CDR3 in amino acids: CASRTGLGQLETEAFF. The CDR3 DNA reads TGTGCCAGCAGAACAGGGCTCGGACAGTTGGAGACTGAAGCTTTCTTT. This chain connects TRBV5-6 to TRBJ1-1; perhaps TRBD1 as D (6 bases). CDR1 and CDR2 (germline): SGHDT, YYEEEE. Trimming took off 5 bases at V and 5 bases at J, with 22 bases between the two ends. This CDR3 contains 16 residues.

V gene TRBV28 combines with J gene TRBJ1-1; D might be TRBD1 (6 bases). This CDR3 spans 14 amino acids. Trimming shortened V by 4 bases and J by 5 bases, and 14 bases separated the two germline ends. Germline values: CDR1 MDHEN, CDR2 SYDVKM. The CDR3 DNA is TGTGCCAGCAGTTCTAAAGGGGGAAGGACTGAAGCTTTCTTT. This translates into CASSSKGGRTEAFF.

By sample fraction, this clone is medium-sized (0.01 to 0.1%). V and J are TRBV5-6 and TRBJ2-7, with a tentative D call TRBD2 (5 bases). Trimming stripped 1 base from V and 0 bases from J, with 11 bases between. The length of the CDR3 is 15 residues. The V gene's germline CDR1 is SGHDT and CDR2 YYEEEE. CDR3 region: CASSLTLGSSYEQYF. CDR3 coding DNA: TGTGCCAGCAGCTTGACCTTAGGGAGCTCCTACGAGCAGTACTTC.

This chain links TRBV18 with TRBJ1-3, with 8 nucleotides matching TRBD1. Germline-derived CDR1 and CDR2 are KGHSH and LQKENI. V was pared by 3 bases and J by 3 bases, with 10 bases of the junction left unmatched. The CDR3 loop spans 17 amino acids. CDR3 nucleotide sequence: TGTGCCAGCTCACCTAACCCAGGGGGCGCAAATGGAAACACCATATATTTT. Its translation is CASSPNPGGANGNTIYF.

CDR3 nucleotide sequence: TGTGCCAGCAGGTACCTCCAAGGGAGTAGCAATCAGCCCCAGCATTTT. This encodes CASRYLQGSSNQPQHF. The genes are TRBV6-6 and TRBJ1-5, with D hard to call. The CDR3 covers 16 residues. Germline-derived CDR1 and CDR2 are MNHNY and SVGAGI (reference sequence). Trimming shortened V by 6 bases and J by 0 bases, and 15 bases separated the two germline ends.

The genes are TRBV28 and TRBJ2-1; 11 bases are shared with TRBD2. Trimming cost V 4 bases and J 6 bases; bases outside gene matches: 8. Germline V gene sequence: CDR1 MDHEN, CDR2 SYDVKM. The CDR3 covers 16 residues. CDR3 amino acids: CASSSVTSGSLNEQFF. The DNA for the CDR3 is TGTGCCAGCAGTTCTGTCACTAGCGGGAGCCTCAATGAGCAGTTCTTC.

The chain has TRBV10-3 and TRBJ2-5, with D hard to call. The CDR3 length is 15 residues. Germline V gene sequence: CDR1 ENHRY, CDR2 SYGVKD. V was cut by 6 bases and J by 2 bases, with 16 bases left in between. This CDR3 is CAISPESGSQETQYF. The CDR3 DNA follows: TGTGCCATCAGCCCCGAGTCAGGAAGTCAAGAGACCCAGTACTTC.

This clone appeared a single time. V usage is TRBV7-9 and J usage is TRBJ2-1; 11 positions agree with TRBD2. This CDR3 has 16 residues. V was clipped by 8 bases and J by 6 bases; unmatched bases: 12. Germline V CDR1 and CDR2: SEHNR, FQNEAQ (reference sequence). CDR3 sequence: CASGVTSGGLGNEQFF. The CDR3, as DNA: TGTGCCAGCGGTGTTACTAGCGGGGGCCTCGGCAATGAGCAGTTCTTC.